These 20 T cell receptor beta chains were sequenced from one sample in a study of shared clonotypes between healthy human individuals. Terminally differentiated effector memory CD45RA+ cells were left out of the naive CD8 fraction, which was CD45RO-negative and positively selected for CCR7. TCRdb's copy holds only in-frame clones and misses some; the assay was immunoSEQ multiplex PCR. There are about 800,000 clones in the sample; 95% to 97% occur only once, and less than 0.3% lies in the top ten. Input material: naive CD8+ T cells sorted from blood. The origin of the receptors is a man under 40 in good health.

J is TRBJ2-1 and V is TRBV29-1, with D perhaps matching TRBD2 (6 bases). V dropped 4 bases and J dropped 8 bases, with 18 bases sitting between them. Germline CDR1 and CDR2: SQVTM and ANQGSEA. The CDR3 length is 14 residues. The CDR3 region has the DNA TGCAGCGTTGGGAGGAGGGGCTATGGAGATGAGCAGTTCTTC. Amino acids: CSVGRRGYGDEQFF.

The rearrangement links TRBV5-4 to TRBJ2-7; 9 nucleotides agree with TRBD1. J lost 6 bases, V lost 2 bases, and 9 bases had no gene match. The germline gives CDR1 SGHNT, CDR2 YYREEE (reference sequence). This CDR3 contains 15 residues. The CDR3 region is CASSFSGTGRSEQYF. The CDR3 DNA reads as TGTGCCAGCAGCTTCTCCGGGACAGGGAGGAGCGAGCAGTACTTC.

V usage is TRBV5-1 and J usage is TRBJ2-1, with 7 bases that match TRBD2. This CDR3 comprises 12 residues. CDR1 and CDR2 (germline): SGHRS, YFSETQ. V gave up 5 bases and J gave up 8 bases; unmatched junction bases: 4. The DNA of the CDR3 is TGCGCCAGCAGGACGGGAGGTGATGAGCAGTTCTTC. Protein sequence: CASRTGGDEQFF. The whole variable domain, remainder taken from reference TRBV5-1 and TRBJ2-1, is KAGVTQTPRYLIKTRGQQVTLSCSPISGHRSVSWYQQTPGQGLQFLFEYFSETQRNKGNFPGRFSGRQFSNSRSEMNVSTLELGDSALYLCASRTGGDEQFFGPGTRLTVL.

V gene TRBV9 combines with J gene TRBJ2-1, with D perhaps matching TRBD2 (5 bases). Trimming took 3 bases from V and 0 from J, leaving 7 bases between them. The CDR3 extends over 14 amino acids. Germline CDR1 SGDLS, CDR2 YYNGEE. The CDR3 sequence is CASSEEGSYNEQFF. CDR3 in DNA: TGTGCCAGCAGCGAAGAGGGCTCCTACAATGAGCAGTTCTTC.

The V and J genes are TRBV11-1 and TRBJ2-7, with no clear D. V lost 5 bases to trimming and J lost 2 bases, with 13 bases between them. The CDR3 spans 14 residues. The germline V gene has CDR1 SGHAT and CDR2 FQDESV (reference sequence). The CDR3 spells CASSPESITYEQYF. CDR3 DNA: TGTGCCAGCAGCCCGGAAAGTATAACCTACGAGCAGTACTTC.

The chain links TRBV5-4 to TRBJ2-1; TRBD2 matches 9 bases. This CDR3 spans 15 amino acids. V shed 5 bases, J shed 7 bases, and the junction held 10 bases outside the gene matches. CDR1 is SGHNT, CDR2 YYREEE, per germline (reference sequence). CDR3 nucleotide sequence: TGTGCCAGCAGGGCCGGGACTAGCACAGGGAATGAGCAGTTCTTC. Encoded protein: CASRAGTSTGNEQFF.

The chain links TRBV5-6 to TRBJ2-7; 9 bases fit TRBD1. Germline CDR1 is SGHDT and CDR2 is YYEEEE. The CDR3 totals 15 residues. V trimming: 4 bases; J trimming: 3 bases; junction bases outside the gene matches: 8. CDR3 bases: TGTGCCAGCAGCAAACAGGGGGCAGGTATCTACGAGCAGTACTTC. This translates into CASSKQGAGIYEQYF.

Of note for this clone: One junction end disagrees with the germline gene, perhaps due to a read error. CDR3: CASSLEVQPRVF. CDR3 coding DNA: TGTGCCAGCAGCTTAGAGGTACAGCCCAGGGTCTTC. The chain uses TRBV7-9 and TRBJ2-1; maybe TRBD1 (5 bases). CDR1 is SEHNR, CDR2 FQNEAQ, per germline (reference sequence). CDR3 length: 12 residues.

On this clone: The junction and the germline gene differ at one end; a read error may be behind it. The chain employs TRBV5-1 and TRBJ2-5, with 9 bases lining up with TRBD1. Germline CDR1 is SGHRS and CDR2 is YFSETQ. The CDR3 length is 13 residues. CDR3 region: CASTLTGGETQYF. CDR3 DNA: TGCGCCAGCACCTTGACAGGGGGGGAGACCCAGTACTTC.

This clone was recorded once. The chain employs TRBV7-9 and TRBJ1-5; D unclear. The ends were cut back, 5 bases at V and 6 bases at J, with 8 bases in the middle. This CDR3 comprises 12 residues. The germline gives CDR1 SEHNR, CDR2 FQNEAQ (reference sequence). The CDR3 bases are TGTGCCAGCAGCCCGGAGGGTCAGCCCCAGCATTTT. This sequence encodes CASSPEGQPQHF.

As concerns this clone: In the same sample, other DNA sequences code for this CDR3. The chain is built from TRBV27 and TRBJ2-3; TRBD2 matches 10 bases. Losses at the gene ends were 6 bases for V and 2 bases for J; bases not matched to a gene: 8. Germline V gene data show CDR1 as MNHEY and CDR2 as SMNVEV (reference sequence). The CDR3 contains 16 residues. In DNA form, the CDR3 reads TGTGCCAGCAGCCCAGGACTAGCGGCCTCCACAGATACGCAGTATTTT. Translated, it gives CASSPGLAASTDTQYF.

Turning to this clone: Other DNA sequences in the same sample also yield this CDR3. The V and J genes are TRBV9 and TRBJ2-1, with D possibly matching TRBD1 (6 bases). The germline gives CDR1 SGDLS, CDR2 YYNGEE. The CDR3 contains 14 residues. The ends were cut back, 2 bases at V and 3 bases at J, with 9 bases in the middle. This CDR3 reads CASSVADSYNEQFF. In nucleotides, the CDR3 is TGTGCCAGCAGCGTTGCGGACAGCTACAATGAGCAGTTCTTC. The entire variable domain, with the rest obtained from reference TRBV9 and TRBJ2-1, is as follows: DSGVTQTPKHLITATGQRVTLRCSPRSGDLSVYWYQQSLDQGLQFLIQYYNGEERAKGNILERFSAQQFPDLHSELNLSSLELGDSALYFCASSVADSYNEQFFGPGTRLTVL.

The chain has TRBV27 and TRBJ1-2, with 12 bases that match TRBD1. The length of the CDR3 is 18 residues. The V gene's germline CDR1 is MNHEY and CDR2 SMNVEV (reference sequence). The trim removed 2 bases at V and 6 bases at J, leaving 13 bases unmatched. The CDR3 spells CASSLSGTGGAGLDGYTF. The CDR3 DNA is TGTGCCAGCAGTTTAAGCGGGACAGGGGGCGCCGGGCTGGATGGCTACACCTTC.

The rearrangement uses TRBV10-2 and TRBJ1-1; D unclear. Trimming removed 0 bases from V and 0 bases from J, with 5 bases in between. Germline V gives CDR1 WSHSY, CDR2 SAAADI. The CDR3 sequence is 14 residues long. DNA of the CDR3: TGCGCCAGCAGTGAGTCGAGGATGAACACTGAAGCTTTCTTT. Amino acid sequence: CASSESRMNTEAFF.

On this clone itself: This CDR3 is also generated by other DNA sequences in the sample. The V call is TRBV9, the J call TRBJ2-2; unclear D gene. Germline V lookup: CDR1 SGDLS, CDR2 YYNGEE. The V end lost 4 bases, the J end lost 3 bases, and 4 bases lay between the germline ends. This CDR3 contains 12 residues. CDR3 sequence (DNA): TGTGCCAGCAGCCCCCACACCGGGGAGCTGTTTTTT. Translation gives CASSPHTGELFF. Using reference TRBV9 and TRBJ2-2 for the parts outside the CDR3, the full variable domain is DSGVTQTPKHLITATGQRVTLRCSPRSGDLSVYWYQQSLDQGLQFLIQYYNGEERAKGNILERFSAQQFPDLHSELNLSSLELGDSALYFCASSPHTGELFFGEGSRLTVL.

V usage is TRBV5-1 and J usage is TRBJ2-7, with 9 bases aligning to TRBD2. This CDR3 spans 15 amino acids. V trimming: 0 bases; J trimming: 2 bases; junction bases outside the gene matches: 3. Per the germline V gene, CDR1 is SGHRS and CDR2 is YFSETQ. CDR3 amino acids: CASSLVAGVTYEQYF. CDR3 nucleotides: TGCGCCAGCAGCTTGGTAGCGGGAGTTACCTACGAGCAGTACTTC.

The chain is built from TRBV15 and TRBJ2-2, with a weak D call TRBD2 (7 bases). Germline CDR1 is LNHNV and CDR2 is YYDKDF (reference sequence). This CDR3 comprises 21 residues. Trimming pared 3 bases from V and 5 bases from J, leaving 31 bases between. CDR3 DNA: TGTGCCACCAGCAGGGGACACGACAGAGGGGCGGGAGAGGGAAAGACCGGGGAGCTGTTTTTT. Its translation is CATSRGHDRGAGEGKTGELFF.

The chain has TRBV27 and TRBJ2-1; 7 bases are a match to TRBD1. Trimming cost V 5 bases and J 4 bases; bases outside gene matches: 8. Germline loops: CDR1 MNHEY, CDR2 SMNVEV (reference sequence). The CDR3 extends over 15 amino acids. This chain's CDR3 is CASSRGGLGYNEQFF. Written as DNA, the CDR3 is TGTGCCAGCAGTAGAGGGGGCTTAGGGTACAATGAGCAGTTCTTC.

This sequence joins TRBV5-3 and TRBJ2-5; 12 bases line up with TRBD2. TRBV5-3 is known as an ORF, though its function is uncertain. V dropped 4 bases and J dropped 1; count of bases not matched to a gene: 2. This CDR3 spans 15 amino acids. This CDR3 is CARSPSGGAQETQYF. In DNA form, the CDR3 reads TGTGCCAGAAGCCCTAGCGGGGGGGCCCAAGAGACCCAGTACTTC.

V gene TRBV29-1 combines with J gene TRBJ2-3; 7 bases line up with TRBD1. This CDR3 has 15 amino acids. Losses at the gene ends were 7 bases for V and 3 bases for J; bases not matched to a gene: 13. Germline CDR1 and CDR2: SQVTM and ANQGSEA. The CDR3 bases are TGCAGCGCCTATCTCGGGGACAGCATTACAGATACGCAGTATTTT. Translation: CSAYLGDSITDTQYF.